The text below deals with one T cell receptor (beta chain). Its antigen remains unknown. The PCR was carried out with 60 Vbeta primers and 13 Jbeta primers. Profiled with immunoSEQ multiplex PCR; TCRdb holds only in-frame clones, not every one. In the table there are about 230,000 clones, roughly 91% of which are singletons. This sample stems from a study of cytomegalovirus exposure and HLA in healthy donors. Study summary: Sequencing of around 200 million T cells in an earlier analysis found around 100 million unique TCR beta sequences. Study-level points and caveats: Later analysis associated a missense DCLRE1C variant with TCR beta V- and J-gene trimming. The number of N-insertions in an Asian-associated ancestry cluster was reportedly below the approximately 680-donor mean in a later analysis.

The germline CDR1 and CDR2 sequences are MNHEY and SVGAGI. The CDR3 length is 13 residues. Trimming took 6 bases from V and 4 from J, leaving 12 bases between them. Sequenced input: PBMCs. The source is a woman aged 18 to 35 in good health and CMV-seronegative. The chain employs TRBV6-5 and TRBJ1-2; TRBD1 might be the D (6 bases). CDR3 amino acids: CASSPTGSYGYTF. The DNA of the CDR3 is TGTGCCAGCAGCCCTACAGGGTCCTATGGCTACACCTTC.